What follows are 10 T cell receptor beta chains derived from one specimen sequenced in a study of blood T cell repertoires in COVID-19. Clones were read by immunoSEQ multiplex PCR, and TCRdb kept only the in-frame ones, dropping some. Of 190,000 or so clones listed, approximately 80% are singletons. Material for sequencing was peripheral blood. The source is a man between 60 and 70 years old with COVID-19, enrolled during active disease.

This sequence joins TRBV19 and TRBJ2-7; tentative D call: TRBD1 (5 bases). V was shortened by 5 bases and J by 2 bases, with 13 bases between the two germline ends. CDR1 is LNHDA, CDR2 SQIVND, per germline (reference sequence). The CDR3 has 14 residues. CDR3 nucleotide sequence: TGTGCCAGTAGTGTCACAGGTTCTGCCTACGAGCAGTACTTC. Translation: CASSVTGSAYEQYF.

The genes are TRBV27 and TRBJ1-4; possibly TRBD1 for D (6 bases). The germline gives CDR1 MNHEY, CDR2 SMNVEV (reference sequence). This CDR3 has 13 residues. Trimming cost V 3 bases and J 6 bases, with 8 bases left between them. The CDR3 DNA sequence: TGTGCCAGCAGTTTTTCAGGGGATGAAAAACTGTTTTTT. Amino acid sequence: CASSFSGDEKLFF.

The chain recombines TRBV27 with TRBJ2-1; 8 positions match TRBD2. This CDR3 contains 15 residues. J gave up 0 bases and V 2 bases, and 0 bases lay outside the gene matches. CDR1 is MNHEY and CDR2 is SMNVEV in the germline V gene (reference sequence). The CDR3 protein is CASSLREGSYNEQFF. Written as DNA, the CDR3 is TGTGCCAGCAGTTTACGGGAGGGCTCCTACAATGAGCAGTTCTTC.

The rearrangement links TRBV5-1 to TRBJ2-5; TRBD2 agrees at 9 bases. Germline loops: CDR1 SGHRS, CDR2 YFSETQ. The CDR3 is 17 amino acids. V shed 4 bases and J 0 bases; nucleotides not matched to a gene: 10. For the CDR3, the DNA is TGCGCCAGCAGCCCCGCGGTCGCGGGGGGGTACCAAGAGACCCAGTACTTC. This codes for CASSPAVAGGYQETQYF.

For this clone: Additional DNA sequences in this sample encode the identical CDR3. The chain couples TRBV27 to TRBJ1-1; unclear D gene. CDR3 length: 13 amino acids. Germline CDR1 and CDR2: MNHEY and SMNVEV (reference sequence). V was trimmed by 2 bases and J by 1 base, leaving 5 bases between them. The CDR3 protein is CASSLGRNTEAFF. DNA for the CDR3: TGTGCCAGCAGTTTAGGGCGGAACACTGAAGCTTTCTTT.

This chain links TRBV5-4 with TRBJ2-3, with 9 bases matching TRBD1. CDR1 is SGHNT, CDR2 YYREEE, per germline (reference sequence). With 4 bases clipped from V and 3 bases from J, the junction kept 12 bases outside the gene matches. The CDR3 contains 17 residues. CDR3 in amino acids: CASSASPGQGETDTQYF. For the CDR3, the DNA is TGTGCCAGCAGCGCGTCCCCGGGACAGGGTGAAACAGATACGCAGTATTTT.

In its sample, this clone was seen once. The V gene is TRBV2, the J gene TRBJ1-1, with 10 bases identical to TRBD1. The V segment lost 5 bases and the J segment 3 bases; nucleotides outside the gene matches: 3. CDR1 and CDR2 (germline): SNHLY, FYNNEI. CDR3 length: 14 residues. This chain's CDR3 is CASSRTGGHTEAFF. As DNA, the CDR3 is TGTGCCAGCAGTCGGACAGGGGGTCACACTGAAGCTTTCTTT.

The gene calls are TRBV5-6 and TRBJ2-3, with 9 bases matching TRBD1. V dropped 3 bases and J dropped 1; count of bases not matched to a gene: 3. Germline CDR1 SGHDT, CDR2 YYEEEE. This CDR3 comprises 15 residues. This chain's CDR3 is CASSSRDRGTDTQYF. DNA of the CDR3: TGTGCCAGCAGCTCCAGGGACAGGGGCACAGATACGCAGTATTTT. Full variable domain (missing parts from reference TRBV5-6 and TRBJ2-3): DAGVTQSPTHLIKTRGQQVTLRCSPKSGHDTVSWYQQALGQGPQFIFQYYEEEERQRGNFPDRFSGHQFPNYSSELNVNALLLGDSALYLCASSSRDRGTDTQYFGPGTRLTVL.

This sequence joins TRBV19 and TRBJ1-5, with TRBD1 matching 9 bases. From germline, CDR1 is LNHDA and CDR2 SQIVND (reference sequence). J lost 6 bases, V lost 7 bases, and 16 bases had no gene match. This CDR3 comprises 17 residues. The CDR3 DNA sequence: TGTGCCAGTACCTCCCTCCGGGGGGGACAGGGCCCTCAGCCCCAGCATTTT. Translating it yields CASTSLRGGQGPQPQHF.

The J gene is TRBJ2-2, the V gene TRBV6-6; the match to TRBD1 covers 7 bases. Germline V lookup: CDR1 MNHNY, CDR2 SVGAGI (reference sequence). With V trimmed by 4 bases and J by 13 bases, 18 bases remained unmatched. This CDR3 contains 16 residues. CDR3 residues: CASSSTKGQPPQVLFF. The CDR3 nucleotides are TGTGCCAGCAGTTCTACGAAGGGACAGCCCCCGCAAGTGCTGTTTTTT.